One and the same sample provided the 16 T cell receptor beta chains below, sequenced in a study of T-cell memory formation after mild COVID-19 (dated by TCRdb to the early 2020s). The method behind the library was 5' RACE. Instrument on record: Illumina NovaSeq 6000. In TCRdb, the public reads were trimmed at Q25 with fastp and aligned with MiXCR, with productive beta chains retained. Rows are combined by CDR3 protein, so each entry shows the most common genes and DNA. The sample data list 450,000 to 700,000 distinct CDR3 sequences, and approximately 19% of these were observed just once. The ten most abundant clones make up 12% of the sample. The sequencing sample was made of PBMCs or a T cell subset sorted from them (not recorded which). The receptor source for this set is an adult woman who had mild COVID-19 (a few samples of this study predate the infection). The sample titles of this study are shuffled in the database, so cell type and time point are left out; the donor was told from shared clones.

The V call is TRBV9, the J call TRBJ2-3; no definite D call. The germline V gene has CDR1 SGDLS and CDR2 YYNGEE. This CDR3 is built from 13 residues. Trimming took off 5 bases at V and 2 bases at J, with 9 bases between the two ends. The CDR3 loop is CASSWTTTDTQYF. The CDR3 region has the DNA TGTGCCAGCAGTTGGACCACCACAGATACGCAGTATTTT.

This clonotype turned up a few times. The CDR3 DNA is TGTGCCAACACGGGACTAGCGGGGGGGAAAAACTCTGGGGCCAACGTCCTGACTTTC. Its protein is CANTGLAGGKNSGANVLTF. The V gene is TRBV27, the J gene TRBJ2-6, with TRBD2 matching 16 bases. The CDR3 covers 19 residues. Germline CDR1 and CDR2: MNHEY and SMNVEV (reference sequence). J was trimmed by 0 bases and V by 10 bases; bases with no gene match: 9.

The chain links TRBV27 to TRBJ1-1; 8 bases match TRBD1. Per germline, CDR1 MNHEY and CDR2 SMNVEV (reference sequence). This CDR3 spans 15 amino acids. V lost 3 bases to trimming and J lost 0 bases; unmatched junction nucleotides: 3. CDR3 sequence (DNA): TGTGCCAGCAGTTTGAGGGACAGGTTGAACACTGAAGCTTTCTTT. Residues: CASSLRDRLNTEAFF.

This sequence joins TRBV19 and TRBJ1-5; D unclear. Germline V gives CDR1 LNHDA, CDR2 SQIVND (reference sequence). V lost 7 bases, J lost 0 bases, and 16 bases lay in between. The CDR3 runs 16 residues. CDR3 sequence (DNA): TGTGCCAGTATTCCCCCCGGTCATAATAGCAATCAGCCCCAGCATTTT. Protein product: CASIPPGHNSNQPQHF.

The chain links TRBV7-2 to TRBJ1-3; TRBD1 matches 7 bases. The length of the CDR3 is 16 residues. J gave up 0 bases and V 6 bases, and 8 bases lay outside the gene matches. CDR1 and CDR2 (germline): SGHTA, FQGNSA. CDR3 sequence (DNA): TGTGCCAGCAGAGGACAGGTTTTAACCTCTGGAAACACCATATATTTT. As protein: CASRGQVLTSGNTIYF.

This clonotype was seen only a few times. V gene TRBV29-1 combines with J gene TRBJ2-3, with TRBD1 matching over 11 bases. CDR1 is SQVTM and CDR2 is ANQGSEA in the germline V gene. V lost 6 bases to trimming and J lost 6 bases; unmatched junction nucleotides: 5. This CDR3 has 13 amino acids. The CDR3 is CSVEGQGGDTQYF. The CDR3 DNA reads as TGCAGCGTAGAGGGACAGGGGGGCGATACGCAGTATTTT.

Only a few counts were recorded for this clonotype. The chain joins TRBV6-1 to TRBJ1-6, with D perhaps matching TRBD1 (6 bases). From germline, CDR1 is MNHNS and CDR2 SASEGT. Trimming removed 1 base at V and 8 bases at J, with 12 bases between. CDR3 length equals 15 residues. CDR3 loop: CASSEVAGEDSPLHF. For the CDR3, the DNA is TGTGCCAGCAGTGAAGTGGCAGGGGAGGATTCACCCCTCCACTTT.

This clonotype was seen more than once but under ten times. The chain's CDR3 is CASSQAMGLNYGYTF. DNA of the CDR3: TGTGCCAGCAGCCAAGCGATGGGGTTGAACTATGGCTACACCTTC. This rearrangement joins TRBV3-1 to TRBJ1-2; D remains ambiguous. The CDR3 covers 15 residues. V was pared by 1 base and J by 2 bases, with 11 bases between. CDR1 and CDR2 (germline): LGHDT, YNNKEL (reference sequence).

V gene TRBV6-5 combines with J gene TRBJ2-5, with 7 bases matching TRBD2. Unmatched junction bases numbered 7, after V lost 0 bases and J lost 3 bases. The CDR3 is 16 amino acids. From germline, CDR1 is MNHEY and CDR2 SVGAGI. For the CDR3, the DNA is TGTGCCAGCAGTTACTCGAGAGGAAGCGGGGAAGAGACCCAGTACTTC. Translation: CASSYSRGSGEETQYF.

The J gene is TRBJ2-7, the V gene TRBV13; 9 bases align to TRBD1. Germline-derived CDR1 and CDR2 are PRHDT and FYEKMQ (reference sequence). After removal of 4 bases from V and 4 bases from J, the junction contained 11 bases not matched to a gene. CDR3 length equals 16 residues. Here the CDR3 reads CASSSKQGAEGYEQYF. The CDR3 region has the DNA TGTGCCAGCAGCTCCAAACAGGGGGCGGAGGGGTACGAGCAGTACTTC.

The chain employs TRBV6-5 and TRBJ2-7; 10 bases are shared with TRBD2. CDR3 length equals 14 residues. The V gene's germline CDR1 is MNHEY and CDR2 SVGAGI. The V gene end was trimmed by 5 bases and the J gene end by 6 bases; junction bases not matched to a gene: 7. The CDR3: CASSPLAGIAEQYF. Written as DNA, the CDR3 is TGTGCCAGCAGTCCACTAGCGGGAATAGCCGAGCAGTACTTC.

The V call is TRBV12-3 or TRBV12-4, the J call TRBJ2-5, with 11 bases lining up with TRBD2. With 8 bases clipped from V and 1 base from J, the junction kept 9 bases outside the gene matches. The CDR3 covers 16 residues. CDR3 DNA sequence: TGTGCCAGCCAGTGGAGTAGCGGGGGGGCCCAAGAGACCCAGTACTTC. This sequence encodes CASQWSSGGAQETQYF.

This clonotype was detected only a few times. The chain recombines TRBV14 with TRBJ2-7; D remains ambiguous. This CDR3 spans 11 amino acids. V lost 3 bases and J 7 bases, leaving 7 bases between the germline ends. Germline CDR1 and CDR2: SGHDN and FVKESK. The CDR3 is CASSHAREQYF. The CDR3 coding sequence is TGTGCCAGCAGCCACGCTAGGGAGCAGTACTTC.

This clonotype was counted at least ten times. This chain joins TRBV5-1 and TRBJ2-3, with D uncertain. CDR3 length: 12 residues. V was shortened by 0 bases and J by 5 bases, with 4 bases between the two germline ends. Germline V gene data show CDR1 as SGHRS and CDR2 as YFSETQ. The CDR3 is CASSLERDTQYF. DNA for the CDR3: TGCGCCAGCAGCTTGGAAAGAGATACGCAGTATTTT.

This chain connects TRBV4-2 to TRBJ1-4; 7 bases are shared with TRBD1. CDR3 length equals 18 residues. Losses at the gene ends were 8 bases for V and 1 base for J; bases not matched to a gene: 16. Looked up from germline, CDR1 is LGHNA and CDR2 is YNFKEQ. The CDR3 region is CASRRPTGPWITNEKLFF. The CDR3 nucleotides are TGTGCCAGCCGGAGACCGACAGGGCCATGGATAACTAATGAAAAACTGTTTTTT.

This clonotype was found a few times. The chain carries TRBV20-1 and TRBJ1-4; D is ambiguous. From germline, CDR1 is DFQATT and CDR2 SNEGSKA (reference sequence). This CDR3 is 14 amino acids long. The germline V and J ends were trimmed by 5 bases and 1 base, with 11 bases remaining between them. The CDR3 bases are TGCAGTGCTTCTCCGGCGGGAACTAATGAAAAACTGTTTTTT. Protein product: CSASPAGTNEKLFF.